Below, 21 T cell receptor beta chains from the same sample are listed, as sequenced in a study of response to subunit inactivated influenza vaccine. TCRdb fed the RT-PCR reads into MiXCR, producing one record per CDR3 protein. In the table there are around 200,000 distinct CDR3 sequences, roughly 14% of which are singletons. The sample here was CD8+ T cells sorted from PBMCs, taken approximately 5 days after vaccination. These receptors came from a man aged 50 to 59 who received an inactivated influenza vaccine.

This clonotype was seen more than once but under ten times. A read error may produce the germline difference seen at one junction end. The chain employs TRBV20-1 and TRBJ2-7; TRBD1 might be the D (5 bases). The length of the CDR3 is 11 residues. Germline assignment: CDR1 DFQATT and CDR2 SNEGSKA (reference sequence). The CDR3 loop is CSARLGQGIPF. DNA for the CDR3: TGCAGTGCTAGATTAGGCCAGGGAATACCGTTC.

This clonotype was recorded a few times. The chain uses TRBV12-3 or TRBV12-4 and TRBJ2-1; D is perhaps TRBD2 (6 bases). Trimming removed 10 bases from V and 4 bases from J, with 11 bases in between. CDR3 length equals 12 residues. Here the CDR3 reads CAIAGPYNEQFF. The CDR3 region has the DNA TGTGCCATCGCGGGACCATACAATGAGCAGTTCTTC.

The table lists this clonotype with a few counts. The germline gene is not matched at one end of the junction; a read error may be the cause. The J gene is TRBJ2-1, the V gene TRBV10-3; D is ambiguous. Germline CDR1 is ENHRY and CDR2 is SYGVKD. The CDR3 length is 15 residues. DNA of the CDR3: TGTGCCATCAGTGCGAGCCATGGAGTCTACGATGAGCAGTTCTTC. Translation: CAISASHGVYDEQFF.

V and J are TRBV6-5 and TRBJ1-4; no firm D call. Per the germline V gene, CDR1 is MNHEY and CDR2 is SVGAGI. There are 15 residues in the CDR3. Trimming cost V 2 bases and J 4 bases, with 11 bases left between them. CDR3 loop: CASSYGLGNNEKLFF. CDR3 sequence (DNA): TGTGCCAGCAGTTACGGGTTAGGGAATAATGAAAAACTGTTTTTT.

This clonotype has only a few counts. The CDR3 DNA follows: TGTGCCAGCACCCTCGATCCCGGCGGCCAAAGCTCCTACAATGAGCAGTTCTTC. As protein: CASTLDPGGQSSYNEQFF. V usage is TRBV7-8 and J usage is TRBJ2-1; D is unclear. Germline CDR1 SGHVS, CDR2 FQNEAQ. CDR3 length: 18 amino acids. Trimming removed 7 bases at V and 0 bases at J, with 22 bases between.

The chain has TRBV7-6 and TRBJ2-7; D is perhaps TRBD1 (5 bases). CDR3 length equals 13 residues. V lost 1 base, J lost 4 bases, and 8 bases lay in between. Germline-derived CDR1 and CDR2 are SGHVS and FNYEAQ. The CDR3, as DNA: TGTGCCAGCAGCTTAGACCCAGGGTACGAGCAGTACTTC. This gives the protein CASSLDPGYEQYF.

This clonotype showed up many times. The chain combines TRBV11-2 with TRBJ1-1; D gene uncertain. The V and J ends lost 2 bases and 6 bases respectively, with 10 bases between them. The CDR3 has 13 residues. Germline V gene sequence: CDR1 SGHAT, CDR2 FQNNGV. CDR3 in DNA: TGTGCCAGCAGCTTAAAGGTGGAAGCTGAAGCTTTCTTT. Its translation is CASSLKVEAEAFF.

The chain is built from TRBV6-1 and TRBJ2-7; maybe TRBD1 (6 bases). CDR1 and CDR2 from the germline V gene are MNHNS and SASEGT. The CDR3 has 14 amino acids. Trimming took 1 base from V and 4 from J, leaving 11 bases between them. CDR3 sequence (DNA): TGTGCCAGCAGTGAAGGACAGGTGTGGTACGAGCAGTACTTC. Translated: CASSEGQVWYEQYF.

This clonotype was detected a few times. The chain carries TRBV5-6 and TRBJ2-7; possible D gene TRBD2, 5 bases. V dropped 4 bases and J dropped 1 base, with 9 bases sitting between them. The length of the CDR3 is 13 residues. In germline, CDR1 is SGHDT, CDR2 YYEEEE. The CDR3 loop is CASSSGRSYEQYF. The CDR3 DNA is TGTGCCAGCAGCAGCGGAAGATCCTACGAGCAGTACTTC.

This clonotype appeared once. The J gene is TRBJ2-7, the V gene TRBV9; TRBD2 aligns across 7 bases. Germline V lookup: CDR1 SGDLS, CDR2 YYNGEE. J gave up 1 base and V 0 bases, and 10 bases lay outside the gene matches. The CDR3 spans 17 residues. This CDR3 is CASSVGVEAGPSYEQYF. CDR3 DNA sequence: TGTGCCAGCAGCGTAGGGGTAGAAGCGGGACCTTCCTACGAGCAGTACTTC. Based on the CDR3 plus reference TRBV9 and TRBJ2-7, the full variable domain is DSGVTQTPKHLITATGQRVTLRCSPRSGDLSVYWYQQSLDQGLQFLIQYYNGEERAKGNILERFSAQQFPDLHSELNLSSLELGDSALYFCASSVGVEAGPSYEQYFGPGTRLTVT.

The chain carries TRBV6-2 or TRBV6-3 and TRBJ2-1; D uncertain. The CDR3 extends over 14 amino acids. Trimming removed 0 bases at V and 4 bases at J, with 7 bases between. Germline V gene data show CDR1 as MNHEY and CDR2 as SVGEGT. The CDR3 DNA reads TGTGCCAGCAGTTACTCAGTGGCGTACAATGAGCAGTTCTTC. Its protein is CASSYSVAYNEQFF.

The chain is built from TRBV3-1 and TRBJ1-4, with no clear D. The CDR3 has 14 amino acids. V gave up 4 bases and J gave up 0 bases, with 6 bases separating them. Looked up from germline, CDR1 is LGHDT and CDR2 is YNNKEL (reference sequence). The chain's CDR3 is CASSRGSTNEKLFF. Written as DNA, the CDR3 is TGTGCCAGCAGCCGAGGTTCAACTAATGAAAAACTGTTTTTT.

This clonotype was seen ten or more times. V usage is TRBV12-3 or TRBV12-4 and J usage is TRBJ1-2; 10 nucleotides agree with TRBD1. Trimming took 4 bases from V and 7 from J; bases not matched to a gene: 9. CDR3 length equals 15 residues. The DNA for the CDR3 is TGTGCCAGCAGTTCCACCGGGACAGGGGATCGTGGCTACACCTTC. Its translation: CASSSTGTGDRGYTF.

A few counts support this clonotype. This chain connects TRBV28 to TRBJ2-5; tentatively, D is TRBD2 (6 bases). Trimming removed 3 bases from V and 0 bases from J, with 14 bases in between. This CDR3 comprises 16 residues. The V gene's germline CDR1 is MDHEN and CDR2 SYDVKM. The CDR3 loop reads CASSFGAGRYQETQYF. CDR3 DNA: TGTGCCAGCAGTTTTGGGGCGGGAAGGTACCAAGAGACCCAGTACTTC. The whole variable domain, filled in from reference TRBV28 and TRBJ2-5, reads DVKVTQSSRYLVKRTGEKVFLECVQDMDHENMFWYRQDPGLGLRLIYFSYDVKMKEKGDIPEGYSVSREKKERFSLILESASTNQTSMYLCASSFGAGRYQETQYFGPGTRLLVL.

This clonotype showed up just a few times. This sequence joins TRBV4-2 and TRBJ2-5; D unclear. The V end was cut by 6 bases, the J end by 5 bases, with 22 bases between. Germline lookup yields CDR1 LGHNA and CDR2 YNFKEQ. The CDR3 sequence is 16 residues long. The CDR3 DNA is TGTGCCAGCAGATCGACCCAGAAGGCCCCAGAGGAGACCCAGTACTTC. This codes for CASRSTQKAPEETQYF.

This clonotype was detected only a few times. J is TRBJ2-6 and V is TRBV6-2 or TRBV6-3; TRBD1 matches 12 bases. CDR1 MNHEY and CDR2 SVGEGT come from the germline V gene. With 2 bases clipped from V and 4 bases from J, the junction kept 12 bases outside the gene matches. This CDR3 region has 20 residues. The CDR3 region has the DNA TGTGCCAGCAGTTACACCCGGGACAGGGGGCAAGCGAGAGGGGCCAACGTCCTGACTTTC. Translating gives CASSYTRDRGQARGANVLTF.

The chain is built from TRBV6-1 and TRBJ2-1; maybe TRBD1 (5 bases). Trimming removed 6 bases from V and 0 bases from J, with 15 bases in between. Germline values: CDR1 MNHNS, CDR2 SASEGT. This CDR3 comprises 16 residues. CDR3 amino acids: CASRVQAASSYNEQFF. CDR3 nucleotides: TGTGCCAGCAGAGTACAGGCGGCTAGCTCCTACAATGAGCAGTTCTTC.

This chain joins TRBV4-1 and TRBJ1-3; 7 nucleotides align to TRBD1. Losses at the gene ends were 3 bases for V and 2 bases for J; bases not matched to a gene: 22. CDR1 MGHRA and CDR2 YSYEKL come from the germline V gene. The CDR3 spans 21 residues. This CDR3 reads CASSQRSRQETQGDPGNTIYF. The CDR3 DNA is TGCGCCAGCAGCCAGAGGTCAAGACAGGAGACGCAGGGGGACCCTGGAAACACCATATATTTT.

This clonotype showed up many times. The chain links TRBV12-3 or TRBV12-4 to TRBJ1-2, with D possibly matching TRBD1 (5 bases). Trimming stripped 7 bases from V and 5 bases from J, with 14 bases between. This CDR3 is built from 13 residues. The CDR3, as DNA: TGTGCCAGCACTACGGGAGGGGCATATGGCTACACCTTC. It specifies CASTTGGAYGYTF.

At least ten counts were recorded for this clonotype. The chain joins TRBV12-3 or TRBV12-4 to TRBJ2-5; D gene uncertain. CDR3 length: 14 residues. V was cut by 5 bases and J by 5 bases, with 15 bases left in between. The CDR3 coding sequence is TGTGCCAGCAGTCCCGACGGAATTAGGGAGACCCAGTACTTC. Protein product: CASSPDGIRETQYF.

This clonotype was observed a few times. CDR3 coding DNA: TGCGCCAGCAGCTTGAACAGGGAAGGCTCCTACAATGAGCAGTTCTTC. Translating gives CASSLNREGSYNEQFF. V is TRBV5-1 and J is TRBJ2-1, with D maybe TRBD1 (6 bases). V shed 1 base and J shed 0 bases, with 11 bases lying between them. The CDR3 spans 16 residues. The germline gives CDR1 SGHRS, CDR2 YFSETQ.